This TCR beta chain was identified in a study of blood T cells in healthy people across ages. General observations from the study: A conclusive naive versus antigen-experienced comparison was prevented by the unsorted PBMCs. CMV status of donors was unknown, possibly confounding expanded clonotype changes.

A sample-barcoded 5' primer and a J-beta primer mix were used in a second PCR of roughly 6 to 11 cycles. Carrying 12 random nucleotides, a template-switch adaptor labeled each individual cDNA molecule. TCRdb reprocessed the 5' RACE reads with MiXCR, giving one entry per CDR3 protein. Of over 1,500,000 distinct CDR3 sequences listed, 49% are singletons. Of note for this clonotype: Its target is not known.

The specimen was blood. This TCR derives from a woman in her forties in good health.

CDR3 protein: CAIQFGGEETQYF. The CDR3 bases are TGTGCCATACAATTCGGCGGGGAAGAGACCCAGTACTTC. The chain employs TRBV28 and TRBJ2-5; D may be TRBD2 (6 bases). The CDR3 is 13 residues long. The V end lost 10 bases, the J end lost 3 bases, and 15 bases lay between the germline ends. Germline CDR1 reads MDHEN; CDR2 reads SYDVKM.